These 14 T cell receptor beta chains share one sample of origin, sequenced in a study of cytomegalovirus exposure and HLA in healthy donors. The PCR made use of 60 Vbeta and 13 Jbeta primers. Repertoires were generated with immunoSEQ multiplex PCR, while TCRdb's copy carries only in-frame clones and drops some. This table holds more than 85,000 clones, around four fifths found once. The sequenced sample was PBMCs. Receptors originate from a man aged 40-50 years in good health and CMV-seronegative.

The V call is TRBV5-1, the J call TRBJ2-7; the D is unclear. Trimming took 4 bases from V and 0 from J, leaving 14 bases between them. Germline lookup yields CDR1 SGHRS and CDR2 YFSETQ. This CDR3 has 15 amino acids. CDR3 protein: CASSPVTVSSYEQYF. The CDR3, as DNA: TGCGCCAGCAGCCCCGTTACCGTCAGCTCCTACGAGCAGTACTTC.

The chain uses TRBV19 and TRBJ2-5; a possible D gene is TRBD2 (6 bases). V lost 0 bases and J 3 bases, leaving 8 bases between the germline ends. CDR3 length: 14 residues. Germline values: CDR1 LNHDA, CDR2 SQIVND (reference sequence). CDR3 residues: CASSIDPGEETQYF. CDR3 sequence (DNA): TGTGCCAGTAGTATAGATCCGGGGGAAGAGACCCAGTACTTC. The full variable domain, rest sourced from reference TRBV19 and TRBJ2-5, is DGGITQSPKYLFRKEGQNVTLSCEQNLNHDAMYWYRQDPGQGLRLIYYSQIVNDFQKGDIAEGYSVSREKKESFPLTVTSAQKNPTAFYLCASSIDPGEETQYFGPGTRLLVL.

The chain uses TRBV5-1 and TRBJ2-2; 7 bases match TRBD2. The V gene's germline CDR1 is SGHRS and CDR2 YFSETQ. V gave up 1 base and J gave up 4 bases; unmatched junction bases: 7. This CDR3 comprises 16 residues. CDR3 in amino acids: CASSLWTGGGTGELFF. The CDR3 DNA reads TGCGCCAGCAGCTTGTGGACGGGAGGCGGCACCGGGGAGCTGTTTTTT.

CDR3 amino acids: CASGERRLAGGRSTDTQYF. CDR3 DNA sequence: TGTGCTAGTGGTGAAAGGAGACTAGCGGGGGGGCGAAGCACAGATACGCAGTATTTT. The V call is TRBV12-5, the J call TRBJ2-3, with 14 bases aligning to TRBD2. J gave up 0 bases and V 5 bases, and 10 bases lay outside the gene matches. The germline gives CDR1 LGHNT, CDR2 FRNRAP. This CDR3 is built from 19 residues.

This clone was detected a few times. The chain links TRBV9 to TRBJ2-1, with TRBD2 matching 7 bases. The V segment lost 10 bases and the J segment 3 bases; nucleotides outside the gene matches: 13. The germline V gene has CDR1 SGDLS and CDR2 YYNGEE. This CDR3 region has 15 residues. The CDR3 spells CAGSRGGEGYNEQFF. The CDR3, as DNA: TGTGCCGGGTCTCGGGGCGGGGAGGGCTACAATGAGCAGTTCTTC.

CDR3 coding DNA: TGTGCCAGCAGTTCTTCCACAGGGGGGGGAGTGACCCAGCATTTT. Translated: CASSSSTGGGVTQHF. The chain combines TRBV28 with TRBJ1-5; 8 nucleotides match TRBD1. The J segment lost 11 bases and the V segment lost 4 bases, leaving 13 bases of the junction unmatched. The CDR3 is made up of 15 amino acids. Germline V CDR1 and CDR2: MDHEN, SYDVKM.

The chain carries TRBV19 and TRBJ2-7; unclear D gene. Germline CDR1 and CDR2: LNHDA and SQIVND (reference sequence). This CDR3 has 15 amino acids. Trimming took 4 bases from V and 2 from J, leaving 15 bases between them. In DNA, the CDR3 is TGTGCCAGTAGTAGCGCGGCGGCCGATACCTACGAGCAGTACTTC. Residues: CASSSAAADTYEQYF.

This clone was observed a single time. The chain carries TRBV7-9 and TRBJ2-2; TRBD2 matches at 10 bases. V dropped 5 bases and J dropped 3; count of bases not matched to a gene: 6. CDR3 length equals 16 residues. The V gene's germline CDR1 is SEHNR and CDR2 FQNEAQ (reference sequence). CDR3 in DNA: TGTGCCAGCAGCACCCTAGCGGGGGACCACACCGGGGAGCTGTTTTTT. Translated: CASSTLAGDHTGELFF.

This clone showed up just a few times. This sequence joins TRBV7-3 and TRBJ1-1; 7 bases match TRBD1. With 5 bases clipped from V and 3 bases from J, the junction kept 3 bases outside the gene matches. Germline CDR1 reads SGHTA; CDR2 reads FQGTGA. The CDR3 sequence is 13 residues long. CDR3 bases: TGTGCCAGCAGCAGGGACAGCTACACTGAAGCTTTCTTT. Translating it yields CASSRDSYTEAFF.

J is TRBJ1-1 and V is TRBV18; 8 bases agree with TRBD1. V trimming: 2 bases; J trimming: 1 base; junction bases outside the gene matches: 0. CDR3 length equals 14 residues. Germline V gene lookup returns CDR1 KGHSH and CDR2 LQKENI. Here the CDR3 reads CASSPGTGNTEAFF. CDR3 coding DNA: TGTGCCAGCTCACCAGGGACAGGGAACACTGAAGCTTTCTTT. Based on the CDR3 plus reference TRBV18 and TRBJ1-1, the full variable domain is NAGVMQNPRHLVRRRGQEARLRCSPMKGHSHVYWYRQLPEEGLKFMVYLQKENIIDESGMPKERFSAEFPKEGPSILRIQQVVRGDSAAYFCASSPGTGNTEAFFGQGTRLTVV.

The chain uses TRBV5-1 and TRBJ2-5; the D gene is possibly TRBD1 (7 bases). The assigned J gene may be wrong: the sequence end matches TRBJ2-7 better. Germline V gene lookup returns CDR1 SGHRS and CDR2 YFSETQ. The CDR3 covers 15 residues. This CDR3 reads CASRWMLEGANEQYF. CDR3 DNA: TGCGCCAGCAGGTGGATGTTGGAGGGGGCGAACGAGCAGTACTTC.

J is TRBJ2-1 and V is TRBV7-8; no clear D gene. V lost 0 bases, J lost 8 bases, and 8 bases lay in between. The CDR3 is 13 residues long. Germline assignment: CDR1 SGHVS and CDR2 FQNEAQ. CDR3 protein: CASSLAPRYEQFF. In DNA, the CDR3 is TGTGCCAGCAGCTTAGCGCCTCGGTATGAGCAGTTCTTC.

This chain connects TRBV5-5 to TRBJ2-5; a possible D gene is TRBD2 (5 bases). Germline V gives CDR1 SGHKS, CDR2 YYEKEE (reference sequence). V gave up 2 bases and J gave up 4 bases, with 15 bases separating them. The CDR3 has 15 residues. The chain's CDR3 is CASSFWESPRETQYF. DNA for the CDR3: TGTGCCAGCAGCTTTTGGGAGAGTCCCCGAGAGACCCAGTACTTC.

This clone was seen more than once but under ten times. The V gene is TRBV5-1, the J gene TRBJ1-1; 7 nucleotides line up with TRBD1. The CDR3 sequence is 13 residues long. Unmatched junction bases numbered 7, after V lost 7 bases and J lost 4 bases. The germline V gene encodes CDR1 SGHRS and CDR2 YFSETQ. Here the CDR3 DNA reads TGCGCCAGCGCAGGGGGAGTGGGCACTGAAGCTTTCTTT. It is translated as CASAGGVGTEAFF.